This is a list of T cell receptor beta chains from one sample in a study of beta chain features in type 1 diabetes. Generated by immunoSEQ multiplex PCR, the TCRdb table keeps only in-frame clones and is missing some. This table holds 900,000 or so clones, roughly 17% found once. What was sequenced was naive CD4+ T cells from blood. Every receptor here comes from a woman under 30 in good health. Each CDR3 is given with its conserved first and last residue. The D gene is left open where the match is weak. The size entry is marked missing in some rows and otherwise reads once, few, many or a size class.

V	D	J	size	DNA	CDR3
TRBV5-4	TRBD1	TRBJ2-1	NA	TGTGCCAGCAGCGTAGGGACAGGGCACAATGAGCAATTCTTC	CASSVGTGHNEQFF
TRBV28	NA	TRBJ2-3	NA	TGTGCCAGCAGTTTTTTCCGAGGCTACCGTCCGCGACCCACAGATACGCAGTATTTT	CASSFFRGYRPRPTDTQYF
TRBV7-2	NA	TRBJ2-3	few	TGTGCCAGCAGCTTATCTCCGGGCCGGTCGTTAGATACGCAGTATTTT	CASSLSPGRSLDTQYF
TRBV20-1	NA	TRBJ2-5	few	TGCAGTGCTAGAGATCTGGAGACCCAGTACTTC	CSARDLETQYF
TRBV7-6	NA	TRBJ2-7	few	TGTGCCAGCAGCCGGCGACAACACTACGAGCAGTACTTC	CASSRRQHYEQYF
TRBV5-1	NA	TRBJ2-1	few	TGCGCCAGCAGCTTGGGTGGGACCCAGGGGTCTGAGCAGTTCTTC	CASSLGGTQGSEQFF
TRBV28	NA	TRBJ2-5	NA	TGTGCCAGCAGTTTGCTCGGGGTTGCGGAGACCCAGTACTTC	CASSLLGVAETQYF
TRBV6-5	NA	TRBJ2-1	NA	TGTGCCAGCAGTCAACACGGCTCCTACAATGAGCAGTTCTTC	CASSQHGSYNEQFF
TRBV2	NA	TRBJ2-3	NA	TGTGCCAGCAGTGAAACGAATACGCAGTATTTT	CASSETNTQYF
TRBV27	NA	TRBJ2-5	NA	TGTGCCAGTAGCCCCGGGGGCGGGGAGACCCAGTACTTC	CASSPGGGETQYF
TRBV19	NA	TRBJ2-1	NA	TGTGCCAGTAGTATAGATTCTTTGGGAGTCACCTACAATGAGCAGTTCTTC	CASSIDSLGVTYNEQFF
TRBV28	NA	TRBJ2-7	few	TGTGCCAGCAGTTCCCCGTACGAGCAGTACTTC	CASSSPYEQYF
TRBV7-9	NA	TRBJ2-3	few	TGTGCCAGCAGCCCGACCTCTACAGGCGTGGATACGCAGTATTTT	CASSPTSTGVDTQYF
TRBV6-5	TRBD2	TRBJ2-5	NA	TGTGCCAGCAGCTTCGGACTAGCAGCACAAGAGACCCAGTACTTC	CASSFGLAAQETQYF
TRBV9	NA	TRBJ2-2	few	TGTGCCAGCAGCATGAGCGACAGACCGAACACCGGGGAGCTGTTTTTT	CASSMSDRPNTGELFF
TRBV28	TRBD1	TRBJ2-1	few	TGTGCCAGCAGTTTAAGGACAGGTGACAATGAGCAGTTCTTC	CASSLRTGDNEQFF
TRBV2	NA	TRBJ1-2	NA	TGTGCCAGCAGGGGCCTCTGGGGGGAAGGTAACTATGGCTACACCTTC	CASRGLWGEGNYGYTF
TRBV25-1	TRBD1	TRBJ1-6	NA	TGTGCCAGCGGAATGGCAGGGGGGAATTCACCCCTCCACTTT	CASGMAGGNSPLHF
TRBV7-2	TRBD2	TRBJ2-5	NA	TGTGCCAGCAGCTTAAGAACTAAAGCGGGGCCGTACCAAGAGACCCAGTACTTC	CASSLRTKAGPYQETQYF
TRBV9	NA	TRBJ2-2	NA	TGTGCCAGCAGCCCGCGGCCGACGTTTATGGGCACCGGGGAGCTGTTTTTT	CASSPRPTFMGTGELFF
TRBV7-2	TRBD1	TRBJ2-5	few	TGTGCCAGCAGCTTAGATCGGGGACAGGGACTAGAGACCCAGTACTTC	CASSLDRGQGLETQYF
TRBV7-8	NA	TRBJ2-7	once	TGTGCCAGCAGCTTTTCTAGGGGGAGGCCCTCCTACGAGCAGTACTTC	CASSFSRGRPSYEQYF
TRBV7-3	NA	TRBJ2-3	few	TGTGCCAGCAGCCGGGGCCGTCCGGATACGCAGTATTTT	CASSRGRPDTQYF
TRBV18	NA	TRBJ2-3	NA	TGTGCCAGCTCTTTGACACGTCCCCAGTCGGATACGCAGTATTTT	CASSLTRPQSDTQYF
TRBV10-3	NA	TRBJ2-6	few	TGTGCCATCATTCCGTCTTTAGACTCTGGGGCCAACGTCCTGACTTTC	CAIIPSLDSGANVLTF
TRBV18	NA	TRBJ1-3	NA	TGTGCCAGCTCACCACCATCAGGGTCCGGAAACACCATATATTTT	CASSPPSGSGNTIYF
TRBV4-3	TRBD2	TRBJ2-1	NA	TGCGCCAGCAGCCAACCAACGGGGAGGGCGGGAGTGTACAATGAGCAGTTCTTC	CASSQPTGRAGVYNEQFF
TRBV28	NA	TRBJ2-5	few	TGTGCCAGCAGTATGGGTGCTACTCAGACCCAGTACTTC	CASSMGATQTQYF
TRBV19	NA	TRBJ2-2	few	TGTGCCAGTGGCCCGAGAACCGGGGAGCTGTTTTTT	CASGPRTGELFF
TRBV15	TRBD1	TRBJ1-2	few	TGTGCCACCAGCAGAGAAGAGTCGCAGTCTGGCAGGGGGGACGGCTACACCTTC	CATSREESQSGRGDGYTF
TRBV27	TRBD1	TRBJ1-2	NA	TGTGCCAGCAGTTTGCTTGGGGACAGGGGTTATGGCTACACCTTC	CASSLLGDRGYGYTF
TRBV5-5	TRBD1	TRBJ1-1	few	TGCGCCAGCAGCCAAATCGGCCAGGGACAGGGGAACACTGAAGCTTTCTTT	CASSQIGQGQGNTEAFF
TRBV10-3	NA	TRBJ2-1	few	TGTGCCATCAGTGACTCTCGGAGTAATGAGCAGTTCTTC	CAISDSRSNEQFF
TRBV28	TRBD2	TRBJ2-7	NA	TGTGCCAGCAGTACAAAAGCGGGAGATCCGTACGAGCAGTACTTC	CASSTKAGDPYEQYF
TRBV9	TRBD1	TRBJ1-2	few	TGTGCCAGCAGCGTGAGCCCCGACAGGGTAGACACTGGCTACACCTTC	CASSVSPDRVDTGYTF
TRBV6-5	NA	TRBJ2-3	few	TGTGCCAGCCGGGGGAACACCGGGGATACGCAGTATTTT	CASRGNTGDTQYF
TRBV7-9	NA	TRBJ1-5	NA	TGTGCCAGCAGCTTGGGGGTTAATCAGCCCCAGCATTTT	CASSLGVNQPQHF
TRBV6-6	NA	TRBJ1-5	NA	TGTGCCAGCAGTTACAGCGATCAGCCCCAGCATTTT	CASSYSDQPQHF
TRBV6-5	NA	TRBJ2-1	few	TGTGCCAGCAGTTACGCGACTAGGGTCGTTGAGCAGTTCTTC	CASSYATRVVEQFF
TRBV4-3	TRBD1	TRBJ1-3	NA	TGCGCCAGCAGCCAAGCGGCTTTAGGGACAGCCACCTCTGGAAACACCATATATTTT	CASSQAALGTATSGNTIYF
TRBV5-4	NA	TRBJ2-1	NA	TGTGCCAGCAGCCCCCAGCAGACCTACAATGAGCAGTTCTTC	CASSPQQTYNEQFF
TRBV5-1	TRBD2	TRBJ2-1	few	TGCGCCAGCAGCCCGACGAGTAGCGGGAGGAATGAGCAGTTCTTC	CASSPTSSGRNEQFF
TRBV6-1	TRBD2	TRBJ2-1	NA	TGTGCCAGCAGTGAAGCGCTGATTAGCGGGAGGTTCTACAATGAGCAGTTCTTC	CASSEALISGRFYNEQFF
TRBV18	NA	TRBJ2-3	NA	TGTGCCAGCTCACCACCATACGGGAGTGGGACAGATACGCAGTATTTT	CASSPPYGSGTDTQYF
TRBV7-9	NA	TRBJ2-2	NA	TGTGCCATATCTCGGGACAAGAACACCGGGGAGCTGTTTTTT	CAISRDKNTGELFF
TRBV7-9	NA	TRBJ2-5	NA	TGTGCCAGCAGCTACCGAACTAAGGGGGAGACCCAGTACTTC	CASSYRTKGETQYF
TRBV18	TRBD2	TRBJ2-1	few	TGTGCCAGCTCCAGGACTAGCGGAAACAATGAGCAGTTCTTC	CASSRTSGNNEQFF
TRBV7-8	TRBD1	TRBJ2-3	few	TGTGCCAGCAGACGACACAGGGGGCGCGCAGATACGCAGTATTTT	CASRRHRGRADTQYF
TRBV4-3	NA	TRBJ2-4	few	TGCGCCAGCAGCCGCACAGGGGAGGACATTCAGTACTTC	CASSRTGEDIQYF
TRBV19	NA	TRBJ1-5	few	TGTGCCAGTAAAAGCGGTAATAATCAGCCCCAGCATTTT	CASKSGNNQPQHF
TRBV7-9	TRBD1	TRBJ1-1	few	TGTGCCAGCAGCAAATCACAGGGGTGGGCTTTCTTT	CASSKSQGWAFF
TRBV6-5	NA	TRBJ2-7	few	TGTGCCAGCAGTTACTCGAGGGGGTTCTACGAGCAGTACTTC	CASSYSRGFYEQYF
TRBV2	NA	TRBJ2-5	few	TGTGCCAGCAGGACAGGAGAATTAGATCAAGAGACCCAGTACTTC	CASRTGELDQETQYF
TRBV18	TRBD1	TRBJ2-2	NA	TGTGCCAGCTCACCTACCGGGACAGGGCTGAACACCGGGGAGCTGTTTTTT	CASSPTGTGLNTGELFF
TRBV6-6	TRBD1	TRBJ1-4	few	TGTGCCAGCAGTTACGTCAGGGGGGTTGAAAAACTGTTTTTT	CASSYVRGVEKLFF
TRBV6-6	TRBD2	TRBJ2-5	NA	TGTGCCAGCAGTTATTTGGGGACTAAAGAGACCCAGTACTTC	CASSYLGTKETQYF
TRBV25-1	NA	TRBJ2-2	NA	TGTGCCAGCAGTGCAAGGTACACCGGGGAGCTGTTTTTT	CASSARYTGELFF